This TCR beta chain comes out of a study of metastatic and nonmetastatic thyroid tumors. TCRdb re-called the PCR reads via MiXCR. The repertoire consists of over 10,000 clones, with roughly 29% occurring once and the leading ten covering 15% to 20%. This clone was counted at least ten times. Trimming shortened V by 5 bases and J by 4 bases, and 15 bases separated the two germline ends. CDR3 length: 14 amino acids. The germline CDR1 and CDR2 sequences are DFQATT and SNEGSKA (reference sequence). All patients were treatment-naive before thyroid surgery. The chain is built from TRBV20-1 and TRBJ1-5; D might be TRBD1 (5 bases). The sample comprised tumor tissue. This TCR derives from a female donor with papillary thyroid cancer or a benign thyroid nodule (not recorded which). Some clones in this sample may be carry-over from other donors' samples. This CDR3 reads CSAHRGQRNQPQHF. CDR3 bases: TGCAGTGCTCACCGGGGCCAAAGAAATCAGCCCCAGCATTTT.